A selection of T cell receptor beta chains follows, all from one sample in a study of human T cells and chemical hapten exposure. A single record per CDR3 protein comes from TCRdb applying MiXCR to the RACE reads. Of a few hundred thousand distinct CDR3 sequences in the sample, under 6.5% were seen once. The source material was whole blood, sampled in connection with sensitization to the hapten diphenylcyclopropenone (DPC). These receptors all stem from a woman aged 18-29 years with alopecia areata. Some clones in this sample may be carry-over from other donors' samples. CDR3s include the opening cysteine and the closing phenylalanine or tryptophan. A D gene is named only where the DNA matches it firmly. Expanded clones are given a class, and other clones once, few, many or no size at all.

d_call	clone_size	j_call	v_call	cdr3_aa	cdr3_nt
TRBD2	-	TRBJ2-1	TRBV11-3	CASSLADAGGPYNEQFF	TGTGCCAGCAGCTTAGCCGACGCGGGGGGGCCTTACAATGAGCAGTTCTTC
-	-	TRBJ2-5	TRBV5-1	CASSLTLMKYQETQYF	TGCGCCAGCAGCTTGACTCTCATGAAATATCAAGAGACCCAGTACTTC
-	-	TRBJ1-3	TRBV20-1	CSARAPQGRNTIYF	TGCAGTGCTAGAGCACCTCAGGGGAGGAACACCATATATTTT
-	-	TRBJ1-5	TRBV28	CASSRGGEDQPQHF	TGTGCCAGCTCCCGGGGGGGAGAAGATCAGCCCCAGCATTTT
TRBD2	many	TRBJ2-3	TRBV7-2	CASSRQTSRSTDTQYF	TGTGCCAGCAGCCGTCAGACTAGCAGATCCACAGATACGCAGTATTTT
-	many	TRBJ2-5	TRBV29-1	CSMGLAGSRETQYF	TGCAGCATGGGACTGGCCGGTAGTAGAGAGACCCAGTACTTC
TRBD1	-	TRBJ1-6	TRBV5-1	CASSLRQGLYNSPLHF	TGCGCCAGCAGCCTACGACAGGGGTTATATAATTCACCCCTCCACTTT
TRBD1	few	TRBJ2-3	TRBV4-3	CASSHRQGADTQYF	TGCGCCAGCAGCCATCGACAGGGGGCAGATACGCAGTATTTT
-	-	TRBJ1-5	TRBV6-5	CASRRWGLTSNQPQHF	TGTGCCAGCAGGAGATGGGGTCTCACGAGCAATCAGCCCCAGCATTTT
-	-	TRBJ2-3	TRBV4-3	CASSQAVTSTDTQYF	TGCGCCAGCAGCCAAGCGGTGACTAGCACAGATACGCAGTATTTT
-	many	TRBJ1-2	TRBV27	CASSSVSLNYGYTF	TGTGCCAGCAGTTCGGTTTCTCTTAACTATGGCTACACCTTC
-	many	TRBJ2-1	TRBV24-1	CATSDRRDEQFF	TGTGCCACCAGTGACAGAAGGGATGAGCAGTTCTTC
TRBD2	many	TRBJ2-7	TRBV12-3/TRBV12-4	CASSPRLAGGPYEQYF	TGTGCCAGCAGTCCTAGACTAGCGGGGGGACCCTACGAGCAGTACTTC
-	many	TRBJ1-1	TRBV10-3	CAISETRQLNTEAFF	TGTGCCATCAGTGAGACTCGACAGCTGAACACTGAAGCTTTCTTT
TRBD2	many	TRBJ2-1	TRBV9	CASSVSGSGGGEQFF	TGTGCCAGCAGCGTAAGTGGTAGCGGGGGCGGTGAGCAGTTCTTC
-	-	TRBJ2-3	TRBV5-1	CASSSGEVTDTQYF	TGCGCCAGCAGCTCAGGGGAAGTCACAGATACGCAGTATTTT
-	many	TRBJ1-1	TRBV12-3/TRBV12-4	CASSLALTMNTEAFF	TGTGCCAGCAGTTTAGCGCTAACGATGAACACTGAAGCTTTCTTT
TRBD2	many	TRBJ2-1	TRBV7-3	CASSTSGASSYNEQFF	TGTGCCAGCAGCACTAGCGGGGCTAGCTCCTACAATGAGCAGTTCTTC
TRBD1	few	TRBJ2-7	TRBV4-2	CASSQRTGNEQYF	TGTGCCAGCAGCCAAAGGACAGGGAACGAGCAGTACTTC
-	few	TRBJ1-1	TRBV3-1	CASSPGVANTEAFF	TGTGCCAGCAGCCCAGGGGTCGCGAACACTGAAGCTTTCTTT
-	many	TRBJ1-1	TRBV4-3	CASSQDWRNTEAFF	TGCGCCAGCAGCCAAGATTGGAGGAACACTGAAGCTTTCTTT
-	many	TRBJ1-1	TRBV5-1	CASSSRSRLNTEAFF	TGCGCCAGCAGCTCCCGTTCAAGATTGAACACTGAAGCTTTCTTT
-	few	TRBJ1-2	TRBV12-3/TRBV12-4	CASSPTGFEGYTF	TGTGCCAGCAGTCCCACAGGGTTCGAAGGCTACACCTTC
-	few	TRBJ1-6	TRBV6-6	CATRADHYSPLHF	TGTGCCACCCGGGCAGATCATTATTCACCCCTCCACTTT
-	many	TRBJ1-2	TRBV7-2	CASSPQSNYGYTF	TGTGCCAGCAGCCCCCAGTCTAACTATGGCTACACCTTC
-	many	TRBJ1-2	TRBV6-5	CASSYSQGLYGYTF	TGTGCCAGCAGTTACTCACAGGGCCTCTATGGCTACACCTTC
-	many	TRBJ1-2	TRBV12-5	CATLTGNYGYTF	TGTGCTACCTTAACGGGGAACTATGGCTACACCTTC
TRBD2	few	TRBJ2-7	TRBV15	CATSRDQGGIEQYF	TGTGCCACCAGCAGAGATCAGGGAGGGATCGAGCAGTACTTC
-	many	TRBJ1-5	TRBV27	CASSMGDNYQPQHF	TGTGCCAGCAGCATGGGGGACAACTATCAGCCCCAGCATTTT
TRBD1	few	TRBJ2-1	TRBV6-2/TRBV6-3	CASRPDRDEQFF	TGTGCCAGCAGACCCGACAGGGATGAGCAGTTCTTC
TRBD2	-	TRBJ2-7	TRBV27	CASSFTLPGLAGEEQYF	TGTGCCAGCAGTTTTACCCTGCCTGGACTAGCGGGGGAAGAGCAGTACTTC
-	many	TRBJ1-1	TRBV5-1	CASATHPARNTEAFF	TGCGCCAGCGCTACTCACCCAGCCAGGAACACTGAAGCTTTCTTT
-	many	TRBJ1-2	TRBV20-1	CSAREPGNYGYTF	TGCAGTGCTAGAGAACCAGGAAACTATGGCTACACCTTC
-	few	TRBJ2-3	TRBV27	CASSFRGAGTDTQYF	TGTGCCAGCAGTTTTCGGGGGGCAGGCACAGATACGCAGTATTTT
TRBD2	few	TRBJ2-3	TRBV20-1	CSARPLAASTDTQYF	TGCAGTGCTAGACCCCTAGCGGCTAGCACAGATACGCAGTATTTT
-	many	TRBJ1-1	TRBV11-2	CASTEIRGKYTEAFF	TGTGCCAGCACCGAAATAAGGGGCAAGTACACTGAAGCTTTCTTT
-	-	TRBJ2-5	TRBV7-3	CASSFAGSRRRETQYF	TGTGCCAGCAGCTTCGCGGGATCAAGAAGGCGGGAGACCCAGTACTTC
TRBD1	many	TRBJ1-1	TRBV6-1	CASSPQGDTEAFF	TGTGCCAGCAGTCCACAGGGGGACACTGAAGCTTTCTTT
-	many	TRBJ1-2	TRBV6-5	CASSYRANYGYTF	TGTGCCAGCAGTTACAGGGCTAACTATGGCTACACCTTC
-	many	TRBJ1-3	TRBV7-2	CASSSGGGSGNTIYF	TGTGCCAGCAGCTCGGGAGGGGGTTCTGGAAACACCATATATTTT
-	few	TRBJ1-6	TRBV7-8	CASSFIGTQRFSSYNSPLHF	TGTGCCAGCAGCTTTATCGGGACACAACGCTTTAGCTCCTATAATTCACCCCTCCACTTT
-	few	TRBJ2-7	TRBV7-9	CASSLLGSGPPISYEQYF	TGTGCCAGCAGCTTGTTGGGGAGCGGTCCACCTATTTCCTACGAGCAGTACTTC
-	-	TRBJ2-3	TRBV4-2	CASSQGGAREDTQYF	TGTGCCAGCAGCCAAGGGGGGGCCCGAGAAGATACGCAGTATTTT
-	few	TRBJ2-3	TRBV7-2	CASTLRGTDTQYF	TGTGCCAGCACCCTGAGGGGCACAGATACGCAGTATTTT
TRBD2	many	TRBJ2-4	TRBV12-3/TRBV12-4	CASSSGTSGDIQYF	TGTGCCAGCAGTTCAGGGACTAGCGGGGACATTCAGTACTTC
TRBD1	many	TRBJ1-4	TRBV5-1	CASSWRGRGTTNEKLFF	TGCGCCAGCAGCTGGAGGGGGCGCGGAACAACTAATGAAAAACTGTTTTTT
-	few	TRBJ1-1	TRBV18	CASSLSRGETEAFF	TGTGCCAGCTCACTATCTAGGGGTGAGACTGAAGCTTTCTTT